This T cell receptor beta chain emerged from a study of blood T cells in healthy people across ages. General study findings and limits: Higher diversity, along with more naive CD4+ cells, distinguished long-lived donors from aged donors.

The CDR3 is 13 amino acids. Germline CDR1 and CDR2: SGHTA and FQGNSA. V was pared by 3 bases and J by 1 base, with 6 bases between. Peripheral blood was drawn, approximately 9.7 milliliters per donor. A J-beta primer mix and a sample-barcoded 5' primer were used in a second PCR of about 6 to 12 cycles. TCRdb called the 5' RACE reads again in MiXCR, with one record for every CDR3 protein. The table lists hundreds of thousands of distinct CDR3 sequences, roughly 50% of them singletons. Turning to this clonotype: As yet, its antigen is unknown.

Sample: blood. V and J are TRBV7-2 and TRBJ1-1; D gene unclear. This sequence originates from a woman aged 55-70 years in good health. The CDR3 region has the DNA TGTGCCAGCAGCTTCCTATGGAACACTGAAGCTTTCTTT. It translates to CASSFLWNTEAFF.